The clone carrying this TCR beta chain has just one count. Its antigen is not identified. This CDR3 spans 16 amino acids. From germline, CDR1 is GTSNPN and CDR2 SVGIG (reference sequence). V was clipped by 2 bases and J by 4 bases; unmatched bases: 8. These data are taken from a study of T cell responses to AZD1222 COVID-19 vaccine. General study results and limits: Possibly, clonal diversity was underestimated; donors were largely white British and included more females. Spike-specific TCR breadth and depth grew following two AZD1222 doses.

This table comes from immunoSEQ multiplex PCR, and its TCRdb copy is limited to in-frame clones, with some not included. Of tens of thousands of clones listed, about 91% are singletons. The source material was peripheral blood, sampled 28 days after the second dose of the MenACWY control vaccine. The receptor was isolated from an adult who received the MenACWY meningococcal vaccine as a control. The gene calls are TRBV30 and TRBJ2-3; TRBD2 agrees at 11 bases. The CDR3 is CAWSTRTSGSPDTQYF. CDR3 coding DNA: TGTGCCTGGAGTACTCGGACTAGCGGGTCCCCAGATACGCAGTATTTT.